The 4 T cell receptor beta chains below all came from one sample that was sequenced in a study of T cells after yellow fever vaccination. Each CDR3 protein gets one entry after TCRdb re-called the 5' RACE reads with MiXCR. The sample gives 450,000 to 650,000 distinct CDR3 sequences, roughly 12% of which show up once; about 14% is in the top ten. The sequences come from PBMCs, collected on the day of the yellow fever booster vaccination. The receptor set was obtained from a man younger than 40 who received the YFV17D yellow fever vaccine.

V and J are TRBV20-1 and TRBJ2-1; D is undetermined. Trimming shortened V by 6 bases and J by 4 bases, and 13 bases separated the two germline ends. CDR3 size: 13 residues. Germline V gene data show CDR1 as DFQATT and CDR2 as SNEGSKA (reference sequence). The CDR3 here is CSALVGSYNEQFF. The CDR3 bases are TGCAGTGCCCTCGTCGGCTCGTACAATGAGCAGTTCTTC.

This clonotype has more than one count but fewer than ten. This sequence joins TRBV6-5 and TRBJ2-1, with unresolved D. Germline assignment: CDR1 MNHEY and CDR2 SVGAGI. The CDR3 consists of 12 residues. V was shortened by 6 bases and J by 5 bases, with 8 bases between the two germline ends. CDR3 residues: CASRKWDNEQFF. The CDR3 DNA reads TGTGCCAGCAGAAAATGGGACAATGAGCAGTTCTTC.

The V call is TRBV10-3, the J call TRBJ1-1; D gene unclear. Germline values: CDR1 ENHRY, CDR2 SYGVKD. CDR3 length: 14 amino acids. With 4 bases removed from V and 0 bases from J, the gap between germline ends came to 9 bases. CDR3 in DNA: TGTGCCATCAGTGCAAACAACATGAACACTGAAGCTTTCTTT. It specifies CAISANNMNTEAFF.

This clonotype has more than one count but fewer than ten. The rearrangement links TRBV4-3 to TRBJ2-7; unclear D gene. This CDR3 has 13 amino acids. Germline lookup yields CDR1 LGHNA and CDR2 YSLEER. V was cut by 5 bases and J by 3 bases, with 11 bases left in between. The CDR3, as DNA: TGCGCCAGCAGCGTAGAGTTATACTACGAGCAGTACTTC. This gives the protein CASSVELYYEQYF.